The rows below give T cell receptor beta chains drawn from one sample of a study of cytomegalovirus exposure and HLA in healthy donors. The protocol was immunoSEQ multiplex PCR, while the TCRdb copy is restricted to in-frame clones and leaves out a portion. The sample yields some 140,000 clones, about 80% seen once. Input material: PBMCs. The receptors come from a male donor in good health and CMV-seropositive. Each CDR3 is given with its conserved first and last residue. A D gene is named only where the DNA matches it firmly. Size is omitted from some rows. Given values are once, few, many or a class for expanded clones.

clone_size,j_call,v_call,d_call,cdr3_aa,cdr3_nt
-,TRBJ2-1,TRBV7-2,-,CASSLASGSSYNEQFF,TGTGCCAGCAGCTTAGCGAGCGGGTCCTCCTACAATGAGCAGTTCTTC
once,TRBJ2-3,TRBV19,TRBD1,CASTPTGGTDTQYF,TGTGCCAGTACCCCTACAGGGGGCACAGATACGCAGTATTTT
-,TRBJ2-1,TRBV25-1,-,CASSEWGQDNEQFF,TGTGCCAGCAGTGAATGGGGCCAGGACAATGAGCAGTTCTTC
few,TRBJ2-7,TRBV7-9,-,CASSLEGRYEQYF,TGTGCCAGCAGCTTAGAGGGGAGGTACGAGCAGTACTTC
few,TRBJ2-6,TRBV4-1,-,CASSQAIGANVLTF,TGCGCCAGCAGCCAAGCAATTGGGGCCAACGTCCTGACTTTC
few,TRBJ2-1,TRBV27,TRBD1,CASSLQTGGEQFF,TGTGCCAGCAGTTTACAAACAGGGGGGGAGCAGTTCTTC
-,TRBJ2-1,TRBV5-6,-,CASSQTLQQGKNLYNEQFF,TGTGCCAGCAGCCAAACCCTCCAACAGGGAAAAAACCTCTACAATGAGCAGTTCTTC
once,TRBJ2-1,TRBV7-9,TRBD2,CASSWGLTSGRANEQFF,TGTGCCAGCAGCTGGGGATTGACTAGCGGGAGGGCCAATGAGCAGTTCTTC
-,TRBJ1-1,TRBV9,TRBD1,CASSVEIGRTGGLDTEAFF,TGTGCCAGCAGCGTAGAAATTGGTCGGACAGGGGGCTTGGACACTGAAGCTTTCTTT
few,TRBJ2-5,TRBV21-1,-,CASSIRGVWAKETQYF,TGTGCCAGCAGCATACGGGGGGTTTGGGCGAAAGAGACCCAGTACTTC
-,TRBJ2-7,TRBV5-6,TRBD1,CASSRQPGTAYEQYF,TGTGCCAGCAGCCGTCAGCCCGGGACAGCCTACGAGCAGTACTTC
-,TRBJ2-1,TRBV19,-,CASFLADKQFF,TGTGCCAGTTTCTTAGCGGATAAGCAGTTCTTC
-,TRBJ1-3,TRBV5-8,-,CASSLDRIVGNTIYF,TGTGCCAGCAGCTTGGACCGCATAGTTGGAAACACCATATATTTT
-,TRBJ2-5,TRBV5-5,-,CASSLQETQYF,TGTGCCAGCAGCCTCCAAGAGACCCAGTACTTC
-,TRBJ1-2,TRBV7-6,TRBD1,CASSRTGALYGYTF,TGTGCCAGCAGCAGGACAGGGGCCCTCTATGGCTACACCTTC
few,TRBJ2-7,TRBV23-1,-,CASSQSEGAQMSRYEQYF,TGCGCCAGCAGTCAATCGGAGGGGGCGCAAATGAGTCGGTACGAGCAGTACTTC
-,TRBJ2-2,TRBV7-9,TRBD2,CASSPGLVDTGELFF,TGTGCCAGCAGCCCTGGACTAGTAGACACCGGGGAGCTGTTTTTT
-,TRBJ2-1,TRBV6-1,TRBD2,CASSEAWILLAGGGSYNEQFF,TGTGCCAGCAGTGAAGCGTGGATTTTGTTAGCGGGGGGAGGCTCCTACAATGAGCAGTTCTTC
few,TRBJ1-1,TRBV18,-,CASSPRLGGDTEAFF,TGTGCCAGCTCACCACGTCTGGGAGGGGACACTGAAGCTTTCTTT
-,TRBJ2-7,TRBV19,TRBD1,CASGQGNSYEQYF,TGTGCCAGTGGACAGGGGAATTCCTACGAGCAGTACTTC
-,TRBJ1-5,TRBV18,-,CASSPIAAADQPQHF,TGTGCCAGCTCACCAATCGCGGCAGCTGATCAGCCCCAGCATTTT
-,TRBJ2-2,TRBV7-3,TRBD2,CASSAPGLAGGSTGELFF,TGTGCCAGCAGCGCCCCGGGACTAGCGGGAGGGAGTACCGGGGAGCTGTTTTTT
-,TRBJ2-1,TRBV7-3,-,CASSLEQKSYNEQFF,TGTGCCAGCAGCTTAGAACAGAAGTCCTACAATGAGCAGTTCTTC
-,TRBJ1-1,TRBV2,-,CASSELALAGSTEAFF,TGTGCCAGCAGTGAACTTGCTTTGGCAGGTTCCACTGAAGCTTTCTTT
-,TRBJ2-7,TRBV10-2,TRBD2,CASSDQRGGTYEQYF,TGCGCCAGCAGTGATCAGCGGGGGGGCACCTACGAGCAGTACTTC
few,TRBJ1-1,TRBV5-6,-,CASSSTGIVEAFF,TGTGCCAGCAGCTCCACAGGGATCGTCGAAGCTTTCTTT
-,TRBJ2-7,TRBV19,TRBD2,CASRYSSGGFNEQYF,TGTGCCAGTAGATATTCATCGGGGGGGTTCAACGAGCAGTACTTC
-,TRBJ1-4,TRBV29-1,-,CSVEDSSNEKLFF,TGCAGCGTTGAAGATAGCAGTAATGAAAAACTGTTTTTT
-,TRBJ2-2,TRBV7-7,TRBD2,CASSLTGTSLPGELFF,TGTGCTAGCAGCCTGACCGGGACTAGCCTTCCCGGGGAGCTGTTTTTT
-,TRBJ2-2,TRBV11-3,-,CASSLQITGELFF,TGTGCCAGCAGCTTGCAGATCACCGGGGAGCTGTTTTTT
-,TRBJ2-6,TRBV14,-,CASSQVRGANVLTF,TGTGCCAGCAGCCAAGTCAGGGGGGCCAACGTCCTGACTTTC
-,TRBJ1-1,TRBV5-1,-,CASSLDPRGGNPEAFF,TGCGCCAGCAGCCTGGACCCCAGGGGAGGGAATCCTGAAGCTTTCTTT
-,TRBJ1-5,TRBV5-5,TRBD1,CASSLGTADQPQHF,TGTGCCAGCAGCCTCGGGACAGCTGATCAGCCCCAGCATTTT
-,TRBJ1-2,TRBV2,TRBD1,CASSEGQGNYGYTF,TGTGCCAGCAGTGAGGGACAGGGAAACTATGGCTACACCTTC
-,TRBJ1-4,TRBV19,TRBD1,CASSVTGALEKLFF,TGTGCCAGTAGCGTTACAGGGGCGCTTGAAAAACTGTTTTTT